This TCR beta chain was sequenced in a study of shared T cell receptors in the human thymus. Libraries were prepared by immunoSEQ multiplex PCR; TCRdb keeps only in-frame clonotypes and omits some of them. The table lists over 65,000 clones, over 90% of them singletons, with roughly 0.03% in the top ten. V was cut by 3 bases and J by 4 bases, with 10 bases left in between. The CDR3 runs 14 residues. Germline CDR1 is SNHLY and CDR2 is FYNNEI. The rearrangement uses TRBV2 and TRBJ1-3; D possibly corresponds to TRBD1 (6 bases). This clonotype was sampled from a human donor. Material for sequencing was thymocytes. CDR3 region: CASSEDRTGNTIYF. In DNA, the CDR3 is TGTGCCAGCAGTGAGGACAGAACGGGAAACACCATATATTTT. The full variable domain, completed using reference TRBV2 and TRBJ1-3, is EPEVTQTPSHQVTQMGQEVILRCVPISNHLYFYWYRQILGQKVEFLVSFYNNEISEKSEIFDDQFSVERPDGSNFTLKIRSTKLEDSAMYFCASSEDRTGNTIYFGEGSWLTVV.